The clone carrying this T cell receptor (beta chain) was picked up one time. Antigen: not known. The length of the CDR3 is 15 residues. The V and J ends lost 2 bases and 1 base respectively, with 9 bases between them. Germline lookup yields CDR1 LGHDT and CDR2 YNNKEL (reference sequence). Profiled with immunoSEQ multiplex PCR; TCRdb holds only in-frame clones, not every one. The sample holds approximately 100,000 clones, 92% seen once. The data are from a study of T cell responses to AZD1222 COVID-19 vaccine. Study observations and caveats: Nearly half of unique spike-specific TCRs reportedly avoided B.1.351 and B.1.1.7 mutated regions.

The chain has TRBV3-1 (or the pseudogene TRBV3-2) and TRBJ1-5; the D gene is possibly TRBD1 (5 bases). The input for sequencing was peripheral blood, taken on day 0 of AZD1222 vaccination. The TCR comes from an adult in good health. CDR3 nucleotides: TGTGCCAGCAGCCAACTACGGGGGAGCAATCAGCCCCAGCATTTT. It yields the protein CASSQLRGSNQPQHF.